This TCR beta chain stems from a study of blood T cell repertoires in COVID-19. Study as a whole: From the United States, Italy and Spain came samples of acute and convalescent COVID-19. Nucleic acid was either cDNA or gDNA, and it came from T cells, B-cell-depleted T cells, or PBMCs.

Authors' methods: From reference gene primer amplification, estimates of nucleated cell counts were derived. The table came from immunoSEQ multiplex PCR; TCRdb's copy has only in-frame clones and leaves some out. Clonal size and the V and J genes are those of that table, whereas D and trimming came from the DNA. This sample has about 140,000 clones, with over 75% found just once. This receptor was obtained from a human donor in a cohort sampled during active COVID-19. The sequencing sample was made of peripheral blood.

The CDR3 coding sequence is TGTGCCAGCAGTTACTATGCCGGGGGGGCCTACGAGCAGTACTTC. It is translated as CASSYYAGGAYEQYF. The V call is TRBV6-5, the J call TRBJ2-7; 8 bases map to TRBD2. V was pared by 1 base and J by 2 bases, with 4 bases of the junction left unmatched. Germline CDR1 reads MNHEY; CDR2 reads SVGAGI. This CDR3 is built from 15 residues.